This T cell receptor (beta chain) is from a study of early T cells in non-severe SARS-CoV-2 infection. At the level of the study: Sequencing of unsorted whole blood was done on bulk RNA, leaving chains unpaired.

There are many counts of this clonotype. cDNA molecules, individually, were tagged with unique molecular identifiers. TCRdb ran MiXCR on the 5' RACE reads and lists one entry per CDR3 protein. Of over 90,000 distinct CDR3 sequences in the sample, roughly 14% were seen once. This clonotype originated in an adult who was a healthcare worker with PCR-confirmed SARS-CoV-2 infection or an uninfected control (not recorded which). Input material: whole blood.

DNA for the CDR3: TGTGCCAGCAGCGTCTCTCAAGGGACTAGCGGGAGGGTAAACATTCAGTACTTC. It translates to CASSVSQGTSGRVNIQYF. The chain carries TRBV9 and TRBJ2-4; TRBD2 matches 16 bases. Germline V lookup: CDR1 SGDLS, CDR2 YYNGEE. The ends lost 2 bases at V and 6 bases at J; junction bases unmatched: 8. The CDR3 spans 18 residues. Supplemented by reference TRBV9 and TRBJ2-4, the full variable domain reads DSGVTQTPKHLITATGQRVTLRCSPRSGDLSVYWYQQSLDQGLQFLIQYYNGEERAKGNILERFSAQQFPDLHSELNLSSLELGDSALYFCASSVSQGTSGRVNIQYFGAGTRLSVL.